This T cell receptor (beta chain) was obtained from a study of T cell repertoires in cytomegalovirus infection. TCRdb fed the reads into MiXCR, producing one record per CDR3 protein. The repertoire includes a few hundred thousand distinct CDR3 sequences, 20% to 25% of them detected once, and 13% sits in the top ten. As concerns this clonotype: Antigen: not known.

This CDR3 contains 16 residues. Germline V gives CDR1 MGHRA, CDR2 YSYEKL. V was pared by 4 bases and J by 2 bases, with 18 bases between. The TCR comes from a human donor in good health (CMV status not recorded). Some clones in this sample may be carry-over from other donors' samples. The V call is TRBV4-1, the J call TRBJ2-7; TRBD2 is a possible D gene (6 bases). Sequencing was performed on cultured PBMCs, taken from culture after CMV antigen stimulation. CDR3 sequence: CASSRALSGQPYEQYF. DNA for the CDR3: TGCGCCAGCAGCCGGGCCCTTAGCGGCCAACCCTACGAGCAGTACTTC.